These 2 T cell receptor beta chains originate from one sample sequenced in a study of cytomegalovirus exposure and HLA in healthy donors. With 60 Vbeta and 13 Jbeta primers, the PCR was carried out. Libraries were prepared by immunoSEQ multiplex PCR; TCRdb keeps only in-frame clonotypes and omits some of them. The table includes under 150,000 clones, over 65% detected once. The material sequenced was PBMCs. Receptors originate from a woman younger than 30 in good health and CMV-seronegative.

J is TRBJ1-3 and V is TRBV11-2; the D gene is possibly TRBD1 (5 bases). The germline gives CDR1 SGHAT, CDR2 FQNNGV. The CDR3 is 15 amino acids. V lost 5 bases, J lost 2 bases, and 13 bases lay in between. The CDR3 DNA sequence: TGTGCCAGCAGCCAGGGCCGGAGAGCTGGAAACACCATATATTTT. Amino acid sequence: CASSQGRRAGNTIYF. Drawing the rest from reference TRBV11-2 and TRBJ1-3, the complete variable domain is EAGVAQSPRYKIIEKRQSVAFWCNPISGHATLYWYQQILGQGPKLLIQFQNNGVVDDSQLPKDRFSAERLKGVDSTLKIQPAKLEDSAVYLCASSQGRRAGNTIYFGEGSWLTVV.

This sequence joins TRBV19 and TRBJ1-5, with unresolved D. The V gene lost 3 bases and the J gene lost 0 bases, with 9 bases spanning the gap. The length of the CDR3 is 15 residues. The V gene's germline CDR1 is LNHDA and CDR2 SQIVND (reference sequence). Here the CDR3 reads CASSIPRSSNQPQHF. DNA for the CDR3: TGTGCCAGTAGTATCCCCCGGTCTAGCAATCAGCCCCAGCATTTT.